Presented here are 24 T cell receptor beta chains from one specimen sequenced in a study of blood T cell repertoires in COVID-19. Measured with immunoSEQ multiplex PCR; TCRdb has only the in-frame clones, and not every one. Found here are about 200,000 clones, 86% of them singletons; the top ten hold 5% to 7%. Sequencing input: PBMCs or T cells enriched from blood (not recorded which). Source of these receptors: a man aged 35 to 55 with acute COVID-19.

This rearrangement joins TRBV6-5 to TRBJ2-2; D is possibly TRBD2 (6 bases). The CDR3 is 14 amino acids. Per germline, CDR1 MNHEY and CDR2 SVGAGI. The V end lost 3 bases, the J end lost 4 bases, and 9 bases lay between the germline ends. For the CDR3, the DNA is TGTGCCAGCAGTTATGGGAGGAGCACCGGGGAGCTGTTTTTT. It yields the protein CASSYGRSTGELFF.

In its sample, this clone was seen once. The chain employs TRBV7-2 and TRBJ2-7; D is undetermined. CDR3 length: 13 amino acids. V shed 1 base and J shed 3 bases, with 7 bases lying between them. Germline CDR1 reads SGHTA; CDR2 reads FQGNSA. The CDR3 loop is CASSLESVYEQYF. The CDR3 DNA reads TGTGCCAGCAGCTTAGAATCGGTCTACGAGCAGTACTTC.

The CDR3 DNA reads as TGTGCCAGCAGCCAACTAGCGGGAGGTCCCACCGGGGAGCTGTTTTTT. It specifies CASSQLAGGPTGELFF. The V call is TRBV14, the J call TRBJ2-2; 11 bases align to TRBD2. The CDR3 is 16 residues long. V was clipped by 2 bases and J by 4 bases; unmatched bases: 3. Germline V gene data show CDR1 as SGHDN and CDR2 as FVKESK.

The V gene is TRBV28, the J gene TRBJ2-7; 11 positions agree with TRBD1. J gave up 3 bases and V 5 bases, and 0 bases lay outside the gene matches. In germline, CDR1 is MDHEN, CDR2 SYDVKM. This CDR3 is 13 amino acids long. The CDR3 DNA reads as TGTGCCAGCAGTGGGACAGGGGGCTACGAGCAGTACTTC. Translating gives CASSGTGGYEQYF.

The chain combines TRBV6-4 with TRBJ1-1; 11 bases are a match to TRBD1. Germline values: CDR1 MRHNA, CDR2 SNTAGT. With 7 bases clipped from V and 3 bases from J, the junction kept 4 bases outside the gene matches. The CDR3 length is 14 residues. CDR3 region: CASNWTGGYTEAFF. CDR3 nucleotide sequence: TGTGCCAGCAATTGGACAGGGGGCTACACTGAAGCTTTCTTT.

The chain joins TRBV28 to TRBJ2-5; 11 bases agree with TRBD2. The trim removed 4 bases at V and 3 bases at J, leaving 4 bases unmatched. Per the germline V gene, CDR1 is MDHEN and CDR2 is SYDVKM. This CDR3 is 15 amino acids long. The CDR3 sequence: CASSSPGLAEETQYF. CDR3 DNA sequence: TGTGCCAGCAGTTCCCCGGGACTAGCGGAAGAGACCCAGTACTTC.

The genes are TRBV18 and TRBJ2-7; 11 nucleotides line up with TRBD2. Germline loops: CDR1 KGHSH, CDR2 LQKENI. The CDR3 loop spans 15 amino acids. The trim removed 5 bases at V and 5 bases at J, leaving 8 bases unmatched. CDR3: CASSTTSGSGNEQYF. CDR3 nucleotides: TGTGCCAGCTCAACTACTAGCGGGAGTGGCAACGAGCAGTACTTC.

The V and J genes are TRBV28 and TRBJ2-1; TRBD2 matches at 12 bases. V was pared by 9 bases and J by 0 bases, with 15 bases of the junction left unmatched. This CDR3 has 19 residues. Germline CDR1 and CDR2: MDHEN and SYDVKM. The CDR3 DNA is TGTGCCAGTAAAACACCGGGACTAGCGGGCCAGAGCTCCTACAATGAGCAGTTCTTC. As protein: CASKTPGLAGQSSYNEQFF.

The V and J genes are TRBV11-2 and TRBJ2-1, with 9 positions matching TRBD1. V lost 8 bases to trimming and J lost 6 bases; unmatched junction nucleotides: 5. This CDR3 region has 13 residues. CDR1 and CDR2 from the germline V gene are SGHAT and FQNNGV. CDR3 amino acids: CASAADRGNEQFF. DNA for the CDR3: TGTGCCAGCGCCGCGGACAGGGGCAATGAGCAGTTCTTC. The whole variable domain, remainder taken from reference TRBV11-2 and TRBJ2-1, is EAGVAQSPRYKIIEKRQSVAFWCNPISGHATLYWYQQILGQGPKLLIQFQNNGVVDDSQLPKDRFSAERLKGVDSTLKIQPAKLEDSAVYLCASAADRGNEQFFGPGTRLTVL.

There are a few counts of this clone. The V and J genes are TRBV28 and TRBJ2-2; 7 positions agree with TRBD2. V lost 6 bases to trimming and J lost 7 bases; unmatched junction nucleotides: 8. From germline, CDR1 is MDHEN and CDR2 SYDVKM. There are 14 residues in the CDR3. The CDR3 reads CASSTSGIGGELFF. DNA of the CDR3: TGTGCCAGCAGCACCAGCGGGATAGGCGGGGAGCTGTTTTTT.

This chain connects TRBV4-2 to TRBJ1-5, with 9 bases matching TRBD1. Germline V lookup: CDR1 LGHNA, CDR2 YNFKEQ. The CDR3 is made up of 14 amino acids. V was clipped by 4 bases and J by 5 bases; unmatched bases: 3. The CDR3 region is CASSPRDRDQPQHF. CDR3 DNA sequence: TGTGCCAGCAGCCCCCGGGACAGGGATCAGCCCCAGCATTTT.

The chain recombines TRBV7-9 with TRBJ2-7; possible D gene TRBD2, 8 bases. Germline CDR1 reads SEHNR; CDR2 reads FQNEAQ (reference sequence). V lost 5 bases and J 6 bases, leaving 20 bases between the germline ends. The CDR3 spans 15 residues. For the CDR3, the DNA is TGTGCCAGCAGCGCAACCGACAGGGCGGGAGGCGAGCAGTACTTC. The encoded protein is CASSATDRAGGEQYF.

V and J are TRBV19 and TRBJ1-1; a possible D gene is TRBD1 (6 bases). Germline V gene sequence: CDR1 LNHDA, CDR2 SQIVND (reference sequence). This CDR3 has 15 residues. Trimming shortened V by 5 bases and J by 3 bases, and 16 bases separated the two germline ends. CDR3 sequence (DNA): TGTGCCAGTAGTGCACAGGGAGTGGGGGACACTGAAGCTTTCTTT. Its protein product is CASSAQGVGDTEAFF.

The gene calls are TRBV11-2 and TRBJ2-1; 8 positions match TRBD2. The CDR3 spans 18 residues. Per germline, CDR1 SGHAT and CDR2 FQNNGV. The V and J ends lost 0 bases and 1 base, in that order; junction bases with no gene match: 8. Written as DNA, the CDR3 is TGTGCCAGCAGCTTAGACCACGGGAGGGCCAGGTCCTACAATGAGCAGTTCTTC. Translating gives CASSLDHGRARSYNEQFF.

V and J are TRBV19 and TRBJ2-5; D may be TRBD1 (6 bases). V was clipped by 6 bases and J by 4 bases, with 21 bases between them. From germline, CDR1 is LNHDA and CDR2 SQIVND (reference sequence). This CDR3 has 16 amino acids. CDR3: CASRSSGAGTGETQYF. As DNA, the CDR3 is TGTGCCAGTAGGTCCTCAGGGGCAGGCACGGGAGAGACCCAGTACTTC.

This CDR3 reads CASSFGGANVLTF. CDR3 in DNA: TGTGCCAGCAGCTTCGGTGGGGCCAACGTCCTGACTTTC. The rearrangement uses TRBV5-4 and TRBJ2-6, with D hard to call. CDR1 SGHNT and CDR2 YYREEE come from the germline V gene (reference sequence). The CDR3 is 13 residues long. Trimming took 2 bases from V and 3 from J, leaving 3 bases between them.

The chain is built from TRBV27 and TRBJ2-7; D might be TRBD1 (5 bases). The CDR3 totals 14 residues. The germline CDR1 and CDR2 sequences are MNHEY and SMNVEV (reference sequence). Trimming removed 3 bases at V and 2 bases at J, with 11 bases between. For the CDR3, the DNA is TGTGCCAGCAGTTTTCAGGGTGAGACCTACGAGCAGTACTTC. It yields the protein CASSFQGETYEQYF.

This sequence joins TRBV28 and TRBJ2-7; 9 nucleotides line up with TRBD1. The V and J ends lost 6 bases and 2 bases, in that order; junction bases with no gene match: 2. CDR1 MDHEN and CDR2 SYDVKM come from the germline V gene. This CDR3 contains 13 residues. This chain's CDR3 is CASRRQGAYEQYF. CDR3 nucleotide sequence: TGTGCCAGCAGGCGACAGGGGGCCTACGAGCAGTACTTC.

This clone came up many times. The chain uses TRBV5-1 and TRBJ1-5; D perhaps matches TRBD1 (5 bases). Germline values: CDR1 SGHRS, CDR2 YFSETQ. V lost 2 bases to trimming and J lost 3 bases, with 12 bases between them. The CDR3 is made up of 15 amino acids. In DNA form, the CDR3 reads TGCGCCAGCAGCTTAAAACAGGTTTTCAATCAGCCCCAGCATTTT. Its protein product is CASSLKQVFNQPQHF.

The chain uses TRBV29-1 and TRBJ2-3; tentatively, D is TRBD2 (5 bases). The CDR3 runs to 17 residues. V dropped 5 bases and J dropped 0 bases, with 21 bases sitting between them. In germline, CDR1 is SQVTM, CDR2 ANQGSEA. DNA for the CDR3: TGCAGCGTTCGAAAACCTCGGACGGGGAGTAGCACAGATACGCAGTATTTT. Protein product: CSVRKPRTGSSTDTQYF.

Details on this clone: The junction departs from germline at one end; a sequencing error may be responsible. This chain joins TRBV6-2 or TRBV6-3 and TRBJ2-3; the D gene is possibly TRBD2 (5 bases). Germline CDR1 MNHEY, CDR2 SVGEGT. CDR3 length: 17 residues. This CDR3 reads CASSHSPSGIVPDTQYF. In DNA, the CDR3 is TGTGCCAGCAGTCACTCTCCGTCCGGGATAGTCCCAGATACGCAGTATTTT.

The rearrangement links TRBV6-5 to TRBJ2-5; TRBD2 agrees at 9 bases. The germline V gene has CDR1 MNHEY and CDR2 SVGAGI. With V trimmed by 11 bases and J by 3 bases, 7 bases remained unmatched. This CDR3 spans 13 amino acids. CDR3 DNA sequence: TGTGCCGTGGCCGGGACTAGCAAAGAGACCCAGTACTTC. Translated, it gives CAVAGTSKETQYF.

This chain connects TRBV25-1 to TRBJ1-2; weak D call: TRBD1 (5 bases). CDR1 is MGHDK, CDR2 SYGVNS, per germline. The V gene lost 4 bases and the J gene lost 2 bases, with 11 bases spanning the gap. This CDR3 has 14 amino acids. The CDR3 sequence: CASSGQQVNYGYTF. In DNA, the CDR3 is TGTGCCAGCAGTGGACAACAGGTGAACTATGGCTACACCTTC.

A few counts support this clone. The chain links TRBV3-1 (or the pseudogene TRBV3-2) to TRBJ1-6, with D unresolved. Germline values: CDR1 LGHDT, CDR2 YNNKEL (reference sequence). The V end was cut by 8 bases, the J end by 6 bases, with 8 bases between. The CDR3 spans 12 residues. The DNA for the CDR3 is TGTGCCAGCGGCGAGGTTAATTCACCCCTCCACTTT. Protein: CASGEVNSPLHF.